This T cell receptor (beta chain) was sequenced for a study of identical twins. The study's findings and limits: Insertion counts were lower in abundant cord blood beta clonotypes, a trend that memory repertoires did not show. Conclusions were based on cross-sectional statistical analysis, without following the same donors. Models underestimated out-of-frame TCR alpha sharing in monozygotic twins.

Many counts were recorded for this clonotype. Its antigen is currently unknown. TCRdb fed the 5' RACE reads into MiXCR, producing one record per CDR3 protein. This table has 400,000 to 500,000 distinct CDR3 sequences, 15% to 20% appearing once. The TCR originated in a man aged 50 to 60 in good health. Sequencing was performed on naive T cells sorted from blood.

CDR3 DNA sequence: TGCGCCAGCAGCTTGGACCCGGACAGGAACGAGCAGTACTTC. It specifies CASSLDPDRNEQYF. The V and J genes are TRBV5-1 and TRBJ2-7; TRBD1 agrees at 7 bases. Trimming at V came to 0 bases and at J to 5 bases, leaving 5 bases not matched to a gene. Per the germline V gene, CDR1 is SGHRS and CDR2 is YFSETQ. CDR3 length: 14 residues.